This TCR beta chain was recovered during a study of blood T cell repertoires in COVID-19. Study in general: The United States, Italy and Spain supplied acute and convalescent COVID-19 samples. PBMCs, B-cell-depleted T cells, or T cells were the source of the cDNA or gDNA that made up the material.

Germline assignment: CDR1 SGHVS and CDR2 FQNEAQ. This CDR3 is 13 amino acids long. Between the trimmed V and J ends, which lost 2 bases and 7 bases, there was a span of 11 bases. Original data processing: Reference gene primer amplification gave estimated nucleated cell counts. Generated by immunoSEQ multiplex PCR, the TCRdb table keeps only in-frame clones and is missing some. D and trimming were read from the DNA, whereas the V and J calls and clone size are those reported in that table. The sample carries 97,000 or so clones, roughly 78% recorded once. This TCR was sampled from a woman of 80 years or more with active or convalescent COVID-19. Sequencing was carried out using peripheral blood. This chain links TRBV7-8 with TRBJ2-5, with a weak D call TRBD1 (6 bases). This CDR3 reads CASSLRAGVTQYF. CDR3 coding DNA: TGTGCCAGCAGCTTAAGGGCAGGGGTGACCCAGTACTTC.